This T cell receptor (beta chain) appears in the sequencing data of a study of regulatory T cells in long-lasting Graves disease. Time point defined: newly diagnosed GD, antithyroid drugs for less than 3 months. Making the TCR library involved RNA that had been extracted from PBMCs. Through Arm-PCR of CDR3 regions and iRepertoire HTBI primers, TCR beta libraries were built. A single record per CDR3 protein comes from TCRdb applying MiXCR to the multiplex PCR reads. The data hold about 440,000 distinct CDR3 sequences, with 15% observed a single time. This CDR3 is built from 15 residues. V trimming: 1 base; J trimming: 5 bases; junction bases outside the gene matches: 8. CDR1 is SGDLS and CDR2 is YYNGEE in the germline V gene. Study results and caveats: Newly diagnosed disease favored TRBV20-1 and TRBJ2-1 over persistent disease.

Of note for this clonotype: Its antigen is currently unknown.

The same data also went into a second study, on T cells in Graves' hyperthyroidism and ophthalmopathy. That report adds: Hyperthyroidism, newly diagnosed and lasting under 2 months, affected patients aged 18 to 65. A set of HTBI primers served as the primers for a first-round RT-PCR of the TCR CDR3.

The receptor was derived from a woman between 25 and 40 years old with Graves disease. The specimen was peripheral blood mononuclear cells (PBMCs), collected at new diagnosis, from a patient treated with antithyroid drugs. V is TRBV9 and J is TRBJ2-5, with 7 bases identical to TRBD2. CDR3 DNA: TGTGCCAGCAGCGTATCGGCGGGAGTGAGGGAGACCCAGTACTTC. Amino acids: CASSVSAGVRETQYF.